The 9 T cell receptor beta chains reported below all come from one sample, sequenced in a study. TCRdb analysed the RT-PCR reads with MiXCR anew, one entry per CDR3 protein. The table has about 680,000 distinct CDR3 sequences, about 14% seen once. The sequenced sample was memory CD4+ T cells from blood. The receptors derive from a female donor in good health, serving as a healthy control.

This clonotype was counted at least ten times. This chain links TRBV4-1 with TRBJ2-1; D is possibly TRBD1 or TRBD2 (6 bases each). Trimming removed 0 bases from V and 9 bases from J, with 18 bases in between. CDR3 length: 16 amino acids. Germline V gene data show CDR1 as MGHRA and CDR2 as YSYEKL. The CDR3 is CASSQEGGGRGREQFF. DNA for the CDR3: TGCGCCAGCAGCCAAGAAGGTGGGGGGCGCGGGCGTGAGCAGTTCTTC.

The chain combines TRBV3-1 with TRBJ1-5; D is ambiguous. V dropped 1 base and J dropped 9 bases, with 10 bases sitting between them. The length of the CDR3 is 13 residues. Germline lookup yields CDR1 LGHDT and CDR2 YNNKEL (reference sequence). The CDR3 sequence is CASSQVPTLPQHF. The CDR3 DNA sequence: TGTGCCAGCAGCCAAGTGCCCACTCTGCCCCAGCATTTT. Based on the CDR3 plus reference TRBV3-1 and TRBJ1-5, the full variable domain is DTAVSQTPKYLVTQMGNDKSIKCEQNLGHDTMYWYKQDSKKFLKIMFSYNNKELIINETVPNRFSPKSPDKAHLNLHINSLELGDSAVYFCASSQVPTLPQHFGDGTRLSIL.

This clonotype was observed many times. This sequence joins TRBV6-5 and TRBJ2-7; 9 bases line up with TRBD2. The germline gives CDR1 MNHEY, CDR2 SVGAGI. Trimming removed 0 bases from V and 6 bases from J; junction bases left unmatched: 9. The CDR3 spans 16 residues. CDR3 sequence: CASSYSSGGRVREQYF. DNA of the CDR3: TGTGCCAGCAGTTACTCGAGTGGCGGGAGGGTACGCGAGCAGTACTTC.

There are many counts of this clonotype. The chain combines TRBV4-3 with TRBJ1-1; TRBD1 aligns across 7 bases. V dropped 1 base and J dropped 1; count of bases not matched to a gene: 6. The CDR3 is 16 amino acids. Germline CDR1 reads LGHNA; CDR2 reads YSLEER. DNA of the CDR3: TGCGCCAGCAGCCAAGTCGTGGCAGGGGGGAACACTGAAGCTTTCTTT. Translating it yields CASSQVVAGGNTEAFF.

There are many counts of this clonotype. This rearrangement joins TRBV2 to TRBJ2-5, with D possibly being TRBD2 (5 bases). Germline CDR1 and CDR2: SNHLY and FYNNEI. The CDR3 contains 15 residues. V lost 6 bases to trimming and J lost 5 bases, with 19 bases between them. The CDR3, as DNA: TGTGCCAGCAGGAACCTCGGGTTAGAGGGTGAGACCCAGTACTTC. Protein product: CASRNLGLEGETQYF.

This clonotype was found many times. The rearrangement uses TRBV6-7 and TRBJ1-2; a weak D match, TRBD1 (6 bases). TRBV6-7 is marked as an open reading frame, function uncertain. The CDR3 has 13 amino acids. V was clipped by 10 bases and J by 4 bases, with 16 bases between them. CDR3 sequence: CAIRRTASYGYTF. The CDR3, as DNA: TGTGCCATCCGACGGACAGCTAGCTATGGCTACACCTTC.

In its sample, this clonotype was seen a few times. This chain joins TRBV27 and TRBJ1-1; possible D gene TRBD1, 5 bases. Germline-derived CDR1 and CDR2 are MNHEY and SMNVEV (reference sequence). This CDR3 comprises 14 residues. Trimming shortened V by 2 bases and J by 1 base, and 8 bases separated the two germline ends. CDR3 protein: CASSLTGENTEAFF. For the CDR3, the DNA is TGTGCCAGCAGTTTAACAGGAGAGAACACTGAAGCTTTCTTT.

The sample holds many counts of this clonotype. The V call is TRBV12-3 or TRBV12-4, the J call TRBJ2-4; no definite D call. With 7 bases removed from V and 3 bases from J, the gap between germline ends came to 7 bases. The CDR3 is made up of 12 amino acids. This CDR3 reads CASTLGKNIQYF. CDR3 DNA: TGTGCCAGCACTCTGGGCAAAAACATTCAGTACTTC.

The chain couples TRBV28 to TRBJ2-5, with TRBD1 matching over 8 bases. The length of the CDR3 is 14 residues. Germline assignment: CDR1 MDHEN and CDR2 SYDVKM. The V gene end was trimmed by 4 bases and the J gene end by 5 bases; junction bases not matched to a gene: 6. This chain's CDR3 is CASSSDRALETQYF. The DNA for the CDR3 is TGTGCCAGCAGTTCGGACAGGGCGTTGGAGACCCAGTACTTC. The variable domain in full, completed from reference TRBV28 and TRBJ2-5, reads DVKVTQSSRYLVKRTGEKVFLECVQDMDHENMFWYRQDPGLGLRLIYFSYDVKMKEKGDIPEGYSVSREKKERFSLILESASTNQTSMYLCASSSDRALETQYFGPGTRLLVL.